Below, 12 T cell receptor beta chains from the same sample are listed, as sequenced in a study of blood T cells in healthy people across ages. It was with a sample-barcoded 5' primer and a J-beta primer mix that a second PCR of roughly 6 to 11 cycles was run. TCRdb reanalysed the 5' RACE reads using MiXCR and keeps one entry per CDR3 protein. Among 600,000 to 1,000,000 distinct CDR3 sequences listed, approximately 25% were seen once. This same sample was also taken into another study, of T cells of mothers and their children.

The sample consisted of blood. These receptors were taken from a boy between 5 and 17 years old in good health.

There are a few counts of this clonotype. The chain recombines TRBV4-3 with TRBJ1-3; D unclear. V gave up 0 bases and J gave up 0 bases, with 9 bases separating them. The germline V gene encodes CDR1 LGHNA and CDR2 YSLEER. This CDR3 has 16 amino acids. DNA of the CDR3: TGCGCCAGCAGCCAAGAGTCGGTCGTCTCTGGAAACACCATATATTTT. This codes for CASSQESVVSGNTIYF.

Only a few counts were recorded for this clonotype. The rearrangement joins TRBV25-1 to TRBJ1-4; D may be TRBD1 (5 bases). This CDR3 comprises 13 residues. V dropped 3 bases and J dropped 5 bases, with 7 bases sitting between them. The V gene's germline CDR1 is MGHDK and CDR2 SYGVNS. Here the CDR3 DNA reads TGTGCCAGCAGTGAGTGGGGGAATGAAAAACTGTTTTTT. Translating gives CASSEWGNEKLFF.

This clonotype has a handful of counts. At one boundary the junction diverges from the germline segment, which might be a read error. V and J are TRBV15 and TRBJ2-3; D is ambiguous. The CDR3 is 16 residues long. CDR1 is LNHNV, CDR2 YYDKDF, per germline (reference sequence). DNA for the CDR3: TGTGCCTCCAGCAGAGAAAGAGCAACTAGCACAGATACGCAGTATTTT. Translated, it gives CASSRERATSTDTQYF.

The J gene is TRBJ2-7, the V gene TRBV7-2, with a tentative D call TRBD1 (6 bases). Germline CDR1 SGHTA, CDR2 FQGNSA. Trimming removed 1 base at V and 2 bases at J, with 15 bases between. The CDR3 is made up of 16 amino acids. In nucleotides, the CDR3 is TGTGCCAGCAGCTTAGTTAGTACAGGGTTCCCCTACGAGCAGTACTTC. Translation gives CASSLVSTGFPYEQYF. Supplemented by reference TRBV7-2 and TRBJ2-7, the full variable domain reads GAGVSQSPSNKVTEKGKDVELRCDPISGHTALYWYRQSLGQGLEFLIYFQGNSAPDKSGLPSDRFSAERTGGSVSTLTIQRTQQEDSAVYLCASSLVSTGFPYEQYFGPGTRLTVT.

In its sample, this clonotype was seen many times. The V gene is TRBV7-2, the J gene TRBJ2-5, with TRBD1 matching over 12 bases. The CDR3 runs to 16 residues. Germline values: CDR1 SGHTA, CDR2 FQGNSA. V shed 6 bases and J 5 bases; nucleotides not matched to a gene: 10. CDR3 sequence: CASRGGDRGRGETQYF. CDR3 sequence (DNA): TGTGCCAGCAGGGGAGGGGACAGGGGGCGCGGTGAGACCCAGTACTTC.

The CDR3 bases are TGTGCCAGCAGAAACTGGGACTTTAAAGAGACCCAGTACTTC. It encodes CASRNWDFKETQYF. The chain combines TRBV6-2 or TRBV6-3 with TRBJ2-5; a possible D gene is TRBD2 (6 bases). The CDR3 has 14 residues. The germline CDR1 and CDR2 sequences are MNHEY and SVGEGT. The V and J ends lost 6 bases and 3 bases respectively, with 14 bases between them.

This clonotype appeared a few times. The V call is TRBV11-3, the J call TRBJ2-5; D uncertain. The DNA matches TRBJ2-1 better at its end, which makes the J call doubtful. Germline CDR1 SGHNT, CDR2 YENEEA. This CDR3 is 15 amino acids long. CDR3 nucleotide sequence: TGTGCCAGCAGCTTAGGGGCAATAGGTGAACATGAGCAGTTCTTC. Its protein product is CASSLGAIGEHEQFF.

This clonotype was recorded a few times. The chain has TRBV20-1 and TRBJ1-4; D not resolved. V lost 2 bases and J 4 bases, leaving 2 bases between the germline ends. Germline assignment: CDR1 DFQATT and CDR2 SNEGSKA (reference sequence). The CDR3 consists of 11 residues. The CDR3 reads CSARYNEKLFF. DNA of the CDR3: TGCAGTGCTAGATATAATGAAAAACTGTTTTTT.

This clonotype has more than one count but fewer than ten. The genes are TRBV3-1 and TRBJ2-5; 14 nucleotides agree with TRBD2. The DNA end favors TRBJ2-7, so the J call may be wrong. Germline V lookup: CDR1 LGHDT, CDR2 YNNKEL (reference sequence). The CDR3 totals 12 residues. The CDR3 sequence is CATSGRAYEQYF. CDR3 DNA: TGTGCGACTAGCGGGAGGGCCTACGAGCAGTACTTC.

This chain links TRBV5-1 with TRBJ2-1; the D gene is possibly TRBD2 (5 bases). The V gene lost 1 base and the J gene lost 0 bases, with 11 bases spanning the gap. Germline V CDR1 and CDR2: SGHRS, YFSETQ. The CDR3 runs 16 residues. Written as DNA, the CDR3 is TGCGCCAGCAGCTTGCTGGCGGGTCGCTCCTACAATGAGCAGTTCTTC. As protein: CASSLLAGRSYNEQFF.

In DNA form, the CDR3 reads TGTGCCAGCAGTTCATCGCAGGTGAGGGAGCAGTACTTC. It yields the protein CASSSSQVREQYF. The genes are TRBV6-5 and TRBJ2-1; D gene unclear. The assigned J gene may be wrong: the sequence end matches TRBJ2-7 better. The V gene's germline CDR1 is MNHEY and CDR2 SVGAGI. The CDR3 extends over 13 amino acids.

As concerns this clonotype: An end of the junction does not agree with germline; a read error may underlie this. The rearrangement uses TRBV4-1 and TRBJ2-7, with 12 bases matching TRBD2. This CDR3 is built from 17 residues. Germline loops: CDR1 MGHRA, CDR2 YSYEKL. Here the CDR3 DNA reads TGCACCAGCAGCCGGGGACTAGCGGGCGGGAAACTCTACGAGCAGTACTTC. Translated: CTSSRGLAGGKLYEQYF.